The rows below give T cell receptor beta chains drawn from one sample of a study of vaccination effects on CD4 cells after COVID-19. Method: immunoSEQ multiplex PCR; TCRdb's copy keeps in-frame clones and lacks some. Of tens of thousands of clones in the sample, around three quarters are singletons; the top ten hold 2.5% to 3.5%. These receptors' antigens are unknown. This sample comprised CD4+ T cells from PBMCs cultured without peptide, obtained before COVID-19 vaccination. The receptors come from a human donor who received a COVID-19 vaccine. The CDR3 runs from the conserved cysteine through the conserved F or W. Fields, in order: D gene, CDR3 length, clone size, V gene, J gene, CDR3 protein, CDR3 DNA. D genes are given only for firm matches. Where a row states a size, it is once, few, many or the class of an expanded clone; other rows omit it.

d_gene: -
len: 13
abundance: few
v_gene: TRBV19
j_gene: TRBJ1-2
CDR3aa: CASSDSGIYGYTF
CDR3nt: TGTGCCAGTAGTGACAGCGGGATCTATGGCTACACCTTC

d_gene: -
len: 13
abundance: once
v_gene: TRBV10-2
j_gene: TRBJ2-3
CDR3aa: CASSVDSYTSGYF
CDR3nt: TGCGCCAGCAGCGTCGACAGTTACACAAGTGGGTATTTT

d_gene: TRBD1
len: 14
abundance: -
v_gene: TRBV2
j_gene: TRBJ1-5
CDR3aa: CASSEGNRGRPQHF
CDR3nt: TGTGCCAGCAGTGAGGGAAACAGGGGGCGTCCCCAGCATTTT

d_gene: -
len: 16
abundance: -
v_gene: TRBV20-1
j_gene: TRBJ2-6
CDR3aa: CSASDSYRSGANVLTF
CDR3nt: TGCAGTGCCAGTGACAGTTACCGCTCTGGGGCCAACGTCCTGACTTTC

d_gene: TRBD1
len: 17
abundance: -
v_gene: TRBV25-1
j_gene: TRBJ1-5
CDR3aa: CASSEAGGKRGNQPQHF
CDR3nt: TGTGCCAGCAGTGAAGCAGGGGGGAAAAGAGGGAATCAGCCCCAGCATTTT

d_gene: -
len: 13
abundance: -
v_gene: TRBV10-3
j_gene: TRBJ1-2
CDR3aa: CAISGEGGYGYTF
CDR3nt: TGTGCCATCAGTGGAGAAGGAGGCTATGGCTACACCTTC

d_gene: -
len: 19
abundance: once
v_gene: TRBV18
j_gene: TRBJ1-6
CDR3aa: CASSLTGSTVSSYNSPLHF
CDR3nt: TGTGCCAGCTCACTCACAGGTTCAACAGTTAGCTCCTATAATTCACCCCTCCACTTT

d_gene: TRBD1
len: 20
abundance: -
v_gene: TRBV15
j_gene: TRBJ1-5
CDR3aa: CATSRVYKTQQGDPGQPQHF
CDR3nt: TGTGCCACCAGCAGAGTTTACAAAACCCAACAGGGGGACCCGGGGCAGCCCCAGCATTTT

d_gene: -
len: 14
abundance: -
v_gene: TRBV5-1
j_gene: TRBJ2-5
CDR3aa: CASSLAARQETQYF
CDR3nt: TGCGCCAGCAGCTTGGCGGCCAGGCAAGAGACCCAGTACTTC

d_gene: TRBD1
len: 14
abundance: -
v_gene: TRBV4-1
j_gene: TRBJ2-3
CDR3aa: CASMRGRVGDTQYF
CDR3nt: TGCGCCAGCATGAGGGGGCGCGTTGGGGATACGCAGTATTTT

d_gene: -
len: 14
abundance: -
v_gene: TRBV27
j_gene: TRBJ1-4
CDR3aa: CASSFWGTNEKLFF
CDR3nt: TGTGCCAGCAGTTTTTGGGGGACTAATGAAAAACTGTTTTTT

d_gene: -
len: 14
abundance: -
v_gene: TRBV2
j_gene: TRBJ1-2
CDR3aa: CASSDGVGFYGYTF
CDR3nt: TGTGCCAGCAGTGATGGGGTCGGATTCTATGGCTACACCTTC

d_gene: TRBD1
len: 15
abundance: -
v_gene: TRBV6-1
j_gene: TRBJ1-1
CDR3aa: CASSEEPGGGQQAFF
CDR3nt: TGTGCTAGCAGTGAAGAACCAGGGGGCGGTCAACAAGCTTTCTTT

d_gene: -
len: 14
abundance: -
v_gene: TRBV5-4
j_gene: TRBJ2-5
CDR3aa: CASSLIRGGETQYF
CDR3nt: TGTGCCAGCAGCCTGATTAGGGGCGGGGAGACCCAGTACTTC

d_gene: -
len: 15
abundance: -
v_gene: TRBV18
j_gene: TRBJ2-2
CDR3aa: CASSATGRETGELFF
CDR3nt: TGTGCCAGCTCAGCAACAGGGCGGGAAACCGGGGAGCTGTTTTTT

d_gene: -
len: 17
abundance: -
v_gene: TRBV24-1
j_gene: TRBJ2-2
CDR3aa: CATSDLRDTLNGGELFF
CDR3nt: TGTGCCACCAGTGACCTCCGGGACACCCTCAACGGCGGGGAGCTGTTTTTT

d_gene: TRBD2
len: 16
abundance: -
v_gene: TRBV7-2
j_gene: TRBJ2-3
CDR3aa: CASSPGLGAMADTQYF
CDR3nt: TGTGCCAGCAGCCCTGGACTAGGGGCAATGGCAGATACGCAGTATTTT

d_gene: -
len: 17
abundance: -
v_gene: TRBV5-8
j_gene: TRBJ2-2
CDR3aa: CASSLDLGGRNTGELFF
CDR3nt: TGTGCCAGCAGCTTGGATCTCGGGGGCCGGAACACCGGGGAGCTGTTTTTT

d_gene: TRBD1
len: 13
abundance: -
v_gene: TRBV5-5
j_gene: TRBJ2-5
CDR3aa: CASSPTGEETQYF
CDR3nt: TGTGCCAGCAGCCCGACAGGGGAAGAGACCCAGTACTTC

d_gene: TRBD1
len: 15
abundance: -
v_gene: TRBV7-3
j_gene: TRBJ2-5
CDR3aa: CASSLTGQGRETQYF
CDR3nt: TGTGCCAGCAGCTTAACGGGACAGGGTAGAGAGACCCAGTACTTC

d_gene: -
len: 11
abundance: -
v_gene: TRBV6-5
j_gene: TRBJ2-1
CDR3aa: CASRIYNEQFF
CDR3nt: TGTGCCAGCAGGATTTACAATGAGCAGTTCTTC

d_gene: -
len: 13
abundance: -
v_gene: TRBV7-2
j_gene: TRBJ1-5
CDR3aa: CASSKQGNQPQHF
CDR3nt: TGTGCCAGCAGCAAACAGGGAAATCAGCCCCAGCATTTT

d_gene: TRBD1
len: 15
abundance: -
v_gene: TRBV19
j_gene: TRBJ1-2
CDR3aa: CASSKTGGEGYGYTF
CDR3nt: TGTGCCAGTAGTAAGACAGGGGGAGAGGGCTATGGCTACACCTTC

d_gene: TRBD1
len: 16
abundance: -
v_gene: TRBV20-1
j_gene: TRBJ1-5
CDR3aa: CSASVGTGGANQPQHF
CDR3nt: TGCAGTGCTAGTGTTGGGACAGGGGGGGCGAATCAGCCCCAGCATTTT

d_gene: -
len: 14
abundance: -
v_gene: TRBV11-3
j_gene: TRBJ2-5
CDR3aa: CASSGRGGSETQYF
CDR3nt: TGTGCCAGCAGCGGTAGGGGGGGAAGTGAGACCCAGTACTTC

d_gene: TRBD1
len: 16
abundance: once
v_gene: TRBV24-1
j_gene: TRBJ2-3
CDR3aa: CATSEPTGGPTDTQYF
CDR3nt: TGTGCCACCAGTGAGCCGACAGGGGGCCCCACAGATACGCAGTATTTT

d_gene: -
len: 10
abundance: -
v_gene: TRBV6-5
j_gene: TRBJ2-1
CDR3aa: CASQRIEQFF
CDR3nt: TGTGCCAGCCAGCGTATTGAGCAGTTCTTC

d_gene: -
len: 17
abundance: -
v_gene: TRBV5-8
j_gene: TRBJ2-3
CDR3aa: CASPSQPGDRRTDTQYF
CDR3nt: TGTGCCAGCCCCTCCCAGCCAGGGGATCGACGCACAGATACGCAGTATTTT

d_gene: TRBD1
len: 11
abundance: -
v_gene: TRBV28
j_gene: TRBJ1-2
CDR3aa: CASWTGYGYTF
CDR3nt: TGTGCCAGCTGGACAGGCTATGGCTACACCTTC

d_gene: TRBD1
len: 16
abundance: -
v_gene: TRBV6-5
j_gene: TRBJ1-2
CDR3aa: CASSYSSQGAEYGYTF
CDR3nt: TGTGCCAGCAGTTACTCGTCACAGGGGGCGGAATATGGCTACACCTTC

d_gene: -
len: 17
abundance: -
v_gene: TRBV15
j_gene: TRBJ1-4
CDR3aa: CATSRDAWAGNNEKLFF
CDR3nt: TGTGCCACCAGCAGAGATGCGTGGGCAGGGAATAATGAAAAACTGTTTTTT

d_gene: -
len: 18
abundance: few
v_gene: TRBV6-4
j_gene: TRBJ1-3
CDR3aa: CASSDFYLRGCSGNTIYF
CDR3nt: TGTGCCAGCAGTGACTTTTACTTACGAGGGTGTAGCGGAAACACCATATATTTT

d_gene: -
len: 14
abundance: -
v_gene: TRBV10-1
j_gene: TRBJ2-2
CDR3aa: CASRNSENTGELFF
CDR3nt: TGCGCCAGCAGGAACAGCGAGAACACCGGGGAGCTGTTTTTT

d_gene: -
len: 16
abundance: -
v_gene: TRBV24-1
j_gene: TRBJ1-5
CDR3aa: CATSDSGFDSNQPQHF
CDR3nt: TGTGCCACCAGTGACTCCGGGTTCGATAGCAATCAGCCCCAGCATTTT

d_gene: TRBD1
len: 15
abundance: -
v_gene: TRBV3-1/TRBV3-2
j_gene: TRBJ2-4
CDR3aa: CASSQGDRAGNIQYF
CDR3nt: TGTGCCAGCAGCCAAGGGGACAGGGCGGGAAACATTCAGTACTTC

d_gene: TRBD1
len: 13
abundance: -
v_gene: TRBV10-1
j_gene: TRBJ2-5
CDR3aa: CASLGQGEETQYF
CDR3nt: TGCGCCAGTCTCGGACAGGGGGAAGAGACCCAGTACTTC

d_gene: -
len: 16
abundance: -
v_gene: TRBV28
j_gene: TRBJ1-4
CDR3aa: CASSYLEGRSNEKLFF
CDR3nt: TGTGCCAGCAGTTATCTCGAGGGACGGTCCAATGAAAAACTGTTTTTT

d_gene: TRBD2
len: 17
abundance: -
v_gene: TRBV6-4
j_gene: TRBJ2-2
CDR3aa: CASSDSGLAENTGELFF
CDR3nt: TGTGCCAGCAGTGACTCGGGGCTAGCGGAAAACACCGGGGAGCTGTTTTTT

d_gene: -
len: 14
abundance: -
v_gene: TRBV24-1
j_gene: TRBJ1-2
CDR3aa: CATSGNSVGYGYTF
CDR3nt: TGTGCCACCAGTGGGAACAGCGTCGGCTATGGCTACACCTTC

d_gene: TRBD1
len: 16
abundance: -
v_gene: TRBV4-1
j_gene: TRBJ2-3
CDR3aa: CASSARGQDRTDTQYF
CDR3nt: TGCGCCAGCAGCGCGAGGGGACAGGATCGGACAGATACGCAGTATTTT

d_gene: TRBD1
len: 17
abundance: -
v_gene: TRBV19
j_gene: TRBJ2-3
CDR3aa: CASSKGWDRGSTDTQYF
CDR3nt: TGTGCCAGTAGCAAAGGGTGGGACAGGGGTAGCACAGATACGCAGTATTTT

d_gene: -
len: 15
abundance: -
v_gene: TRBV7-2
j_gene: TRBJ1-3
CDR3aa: CASSSGRGSLNTIYF
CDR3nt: TGTGCCAGCAGTTCCGGGCGGGGCAGTTTAAACACCATATATTTT